This T cell receptor (beta chain) was identified in a study of blood T cell repertoires in COVID-19. In the study overall: In each case, the material was cDNA or gDNA derived from T cells, B-cell-depleted T cells, or PBMCs.

Germline V lookup: CDR1 SGHNT, CDR2 YENEEA. The V and J ends lost 3 bases and 5 bases respectively, with 13 bases between them. The CDR3 loop spans 15 amino acids. How the authors handled the data: The assay estimated nucleated cells by amplifying reference gene primers. The repertoire was sequenced with immunoSEQ multiplex PCR; TCRdb's copy has only in-frame clones and lacks some. V and J calls and clone size are given by that table; D and trimming were obtained from the DNA. This sample has some 180,000 clones, with around 83% found just once. The receptor was derived from an older woman with acute or convalescent COVID-19. Sequencing was done on a sample of peripheral blood. The rearrangement links TRBV11-3 to TRBJ1-4; D call uncertain. The CDR3 here is CASSFRRAGNEKLFF. The CDR3 DNA sequence: TGTGCCAGCAGCTTCCGGCGGGCGGGCAATGAAAAACTGTTTTTT.